This TCR beta chain was recovered during a study of T cells in Graves' hyperthyroidism and ophthalmopathy. Study at large: Staff took peripheral blood when the initial diagnosis was made, before any treatment began. Study results and limitations: Using 13 V-J features, a model discriminated ophthalmopathy from stable hyperthyroidism.

TCR beta CDR3 regions were amplified from RNA. First-round RT-PCR with HTBI primers amplified the TCR CDR3 region. One entry per CDR3 protein results from TCRdb running MiXCR on the multiplex PCR reads. The table lists 330,000 or so distinct CDR3 sequences, 15% to 20% of them singletons, with around 16% in the top ten. CDR1 is MDHEN and CDR2 is SYDVKM in the germline V gene. The ends lost 2 bases at V and 0 bases at J; junction bases unmatched: 7. The CDR3 is 16 residues long. There are many counts of this clonotype. The antigen is unknown. Source material: blood. The clonotype originates from a woman between 40 and 55 years old with Graves' ophthalmopathy. The V call is TRBV28, the J call TRBJ2-7; TRBD2 aligns across 7 bases. CDR3: CASSLLGEGRSYEQYF. CDR3 DNA sequence: TGTGCCAGCAGTTTACTTGGGGAGGGCCGCTCCTACGAGCAGTACTTC.